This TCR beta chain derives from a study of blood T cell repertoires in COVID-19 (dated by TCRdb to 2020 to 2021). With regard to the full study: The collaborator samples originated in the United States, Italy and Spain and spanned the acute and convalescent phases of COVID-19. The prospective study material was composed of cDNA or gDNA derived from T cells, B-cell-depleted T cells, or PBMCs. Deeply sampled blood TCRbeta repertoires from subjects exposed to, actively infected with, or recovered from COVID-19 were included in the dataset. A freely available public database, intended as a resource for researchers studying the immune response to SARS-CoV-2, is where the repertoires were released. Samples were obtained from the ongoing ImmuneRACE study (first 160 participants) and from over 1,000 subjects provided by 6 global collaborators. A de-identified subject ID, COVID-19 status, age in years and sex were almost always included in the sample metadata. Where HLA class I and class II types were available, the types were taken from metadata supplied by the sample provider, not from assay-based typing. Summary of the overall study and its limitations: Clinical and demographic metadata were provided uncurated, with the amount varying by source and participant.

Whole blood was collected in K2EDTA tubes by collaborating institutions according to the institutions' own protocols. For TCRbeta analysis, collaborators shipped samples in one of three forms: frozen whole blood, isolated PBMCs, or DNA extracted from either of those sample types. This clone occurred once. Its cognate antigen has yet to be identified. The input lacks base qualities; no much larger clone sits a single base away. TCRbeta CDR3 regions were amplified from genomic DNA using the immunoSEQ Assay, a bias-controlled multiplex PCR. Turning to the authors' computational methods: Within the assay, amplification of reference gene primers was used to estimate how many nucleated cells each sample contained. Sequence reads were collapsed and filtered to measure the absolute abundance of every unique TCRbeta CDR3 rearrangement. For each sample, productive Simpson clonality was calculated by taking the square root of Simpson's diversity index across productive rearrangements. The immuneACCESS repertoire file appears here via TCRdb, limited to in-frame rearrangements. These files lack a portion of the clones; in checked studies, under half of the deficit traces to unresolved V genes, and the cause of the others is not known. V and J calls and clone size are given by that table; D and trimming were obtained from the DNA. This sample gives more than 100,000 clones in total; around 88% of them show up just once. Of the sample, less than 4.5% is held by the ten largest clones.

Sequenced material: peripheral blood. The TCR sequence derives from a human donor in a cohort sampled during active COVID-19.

The nucleotide sequence is TGCGCCAGCAGCCAAAGTGTCGTCAGGGGCCCTCGGCAGCCCCAGCATTTT. Its protein is CASSQSVVRGPRQPQHF. The chain is made from TRBV4-1 and TRBJ1-5; possibly the D gene is TRBD1, per 6 matching bases. Reading from cysteine to phenylalanine, the CDR3 counts 17 amino acids. Of all the DNA, just the CDR3 is kept, 51 bases in frame from base 1. V sheds 2 bases and J sheds 7 bases, leaving 21 bases between their ends. Sequences MGHRA (CDR1) and YSYEKL (CDR2) are obtained from the germline V gene.